The clone carrying this T cell receptor beta chain was counted a few times. Its antigen is still unknown. Each donor was nominally healthy when sampled (though unrecorded immune exposures were likely). The sample is drawn from a study of cytomegalovirus exposure and HLA in healthy donors. General study findings and limits: Later, an analysis showed that TCR beta chains associated with HLA were more clonally expanded than others that were equally common. Confirmation in vitro established that a few CMV-associated chains were specific for CMV antigens.

This CDR3 is built from 15 residues. The junction had 5 bases not matched to a gene; V was cut back by 5 bases and J by 2 bases. Germline values: CDR1 SNHLY, CDR2 FYNNEI. PCR amplification relied on 60 Vbeta primers (plus 13 Jbeta primers). Only in-frame clones appear in the TCRdb table, and some are missing; sequencing was by immunoSEQ multiplex PCR. Seen here are some 120,000 clones, roughly a tenth observed once, and the top ten hold 4.5% to 5%. Sequencing used PBMCs. The receptor was derived from a young woman in good health and CMV-seropositive. The chain employs TRBV2 and TRBJ2-3, with TRBD2 matching over 9 bases. The CDR3 sequence: CASSLREGLTDTQYF. The CDR3 nucleotides read TGTGCCAGCAGTTTGCGGGAGGGCCTCACAGATACGCAGTATTTT.